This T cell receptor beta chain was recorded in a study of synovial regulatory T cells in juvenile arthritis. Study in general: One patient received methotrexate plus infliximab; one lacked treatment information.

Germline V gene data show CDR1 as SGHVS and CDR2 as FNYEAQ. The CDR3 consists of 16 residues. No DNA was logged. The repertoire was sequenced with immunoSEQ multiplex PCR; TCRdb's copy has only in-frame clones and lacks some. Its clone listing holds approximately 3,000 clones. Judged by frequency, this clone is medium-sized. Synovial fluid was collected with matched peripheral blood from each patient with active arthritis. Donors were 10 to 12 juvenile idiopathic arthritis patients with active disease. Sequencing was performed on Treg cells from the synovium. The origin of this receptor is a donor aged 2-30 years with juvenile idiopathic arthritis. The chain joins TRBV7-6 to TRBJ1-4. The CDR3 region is CASSLTSWGGGEKLFF.